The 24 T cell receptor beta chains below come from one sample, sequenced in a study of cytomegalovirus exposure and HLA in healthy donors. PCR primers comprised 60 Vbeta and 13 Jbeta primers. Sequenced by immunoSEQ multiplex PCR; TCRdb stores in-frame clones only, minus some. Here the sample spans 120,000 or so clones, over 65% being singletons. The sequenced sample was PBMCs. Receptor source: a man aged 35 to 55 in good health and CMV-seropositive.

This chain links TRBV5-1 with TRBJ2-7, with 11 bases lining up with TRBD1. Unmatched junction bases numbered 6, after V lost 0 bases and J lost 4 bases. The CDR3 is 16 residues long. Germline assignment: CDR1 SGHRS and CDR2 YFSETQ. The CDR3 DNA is TGCGCCAGCAGCTTGGCGGGACAGGGGGGTTGGTACGAGCAGTACTTC. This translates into CASSLAGQGGWYEQYF.

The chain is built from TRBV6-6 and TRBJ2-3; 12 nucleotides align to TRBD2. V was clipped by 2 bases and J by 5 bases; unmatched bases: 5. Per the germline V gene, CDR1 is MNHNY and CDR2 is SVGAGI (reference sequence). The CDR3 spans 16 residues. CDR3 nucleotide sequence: TGTGCCAGCAGTTACCCGGGGACTAGCGGGTTAGATACGCAGTATTTT. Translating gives CASSYPGTSGLDTQYF.

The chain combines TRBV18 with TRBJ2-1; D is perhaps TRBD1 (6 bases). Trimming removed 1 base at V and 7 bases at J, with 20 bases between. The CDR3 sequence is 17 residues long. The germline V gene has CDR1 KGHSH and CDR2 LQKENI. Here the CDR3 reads CASSPLEGGVSVNEQFF. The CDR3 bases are TGTGCCAGCTCACCACTAGAAGGGGGTGTTAGTGTGAATGAGCAGTTCTTC.

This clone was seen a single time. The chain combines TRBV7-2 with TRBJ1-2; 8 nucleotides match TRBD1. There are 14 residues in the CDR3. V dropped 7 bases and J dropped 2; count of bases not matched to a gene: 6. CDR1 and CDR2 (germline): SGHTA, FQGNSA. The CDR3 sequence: CASTFSGGNYGYTF. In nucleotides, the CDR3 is TGTGCCAGCACCTTTTCAGGGGGCAACTATGGCTACACCTTC.

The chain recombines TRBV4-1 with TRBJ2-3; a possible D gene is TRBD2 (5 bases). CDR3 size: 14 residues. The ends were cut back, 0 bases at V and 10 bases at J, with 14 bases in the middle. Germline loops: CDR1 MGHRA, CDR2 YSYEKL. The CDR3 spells CASSQDRRGEAQYF. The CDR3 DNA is TGCGCCAGCAGCCAAGATCGTCGGGGAGAGGCGCAGTATTTT.

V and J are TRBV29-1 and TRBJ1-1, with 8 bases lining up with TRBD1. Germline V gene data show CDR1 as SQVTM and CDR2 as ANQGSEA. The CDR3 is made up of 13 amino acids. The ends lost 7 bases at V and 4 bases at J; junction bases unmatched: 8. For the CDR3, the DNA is TGCAGCGCTGGACAGGGTCTTCTCACTGAAGCTTTCTTT. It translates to CSAGQGLLTEAFF.

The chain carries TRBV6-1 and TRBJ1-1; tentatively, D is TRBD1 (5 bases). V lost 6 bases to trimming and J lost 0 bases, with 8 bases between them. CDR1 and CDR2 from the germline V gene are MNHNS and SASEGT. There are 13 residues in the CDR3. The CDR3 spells CASRGGVNTEAFF. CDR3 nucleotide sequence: TGTGCCAGCAGGGGGGGGGTGAACACTGAAGCTTTCTTT.

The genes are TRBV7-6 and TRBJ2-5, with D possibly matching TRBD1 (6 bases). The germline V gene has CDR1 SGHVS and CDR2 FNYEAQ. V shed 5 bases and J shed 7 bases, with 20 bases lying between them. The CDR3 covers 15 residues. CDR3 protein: CASSTGQTNGGTQYF. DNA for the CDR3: TGTGCCAGCAGCACAGGACAGACGAATGGTGGGACCCAGTACTTC.

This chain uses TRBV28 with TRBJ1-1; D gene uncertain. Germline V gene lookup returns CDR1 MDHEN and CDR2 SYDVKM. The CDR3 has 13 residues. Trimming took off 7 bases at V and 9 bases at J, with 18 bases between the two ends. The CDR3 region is CASTSGRTGQAFF. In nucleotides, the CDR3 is TGTGCCAGCACCTCGGGGAGGACCGGCCAAGCTTTCTTT.

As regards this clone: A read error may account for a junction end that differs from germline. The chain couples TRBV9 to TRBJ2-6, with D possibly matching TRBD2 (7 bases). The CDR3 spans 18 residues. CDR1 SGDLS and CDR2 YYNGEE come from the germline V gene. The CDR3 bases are TGTGCCAGCAGCGTAGGGGGGGGGCTCCGCTCTGGGGCCACCGTCCTGACTTTC. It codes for CASSVGGGLRSGATVLTF.

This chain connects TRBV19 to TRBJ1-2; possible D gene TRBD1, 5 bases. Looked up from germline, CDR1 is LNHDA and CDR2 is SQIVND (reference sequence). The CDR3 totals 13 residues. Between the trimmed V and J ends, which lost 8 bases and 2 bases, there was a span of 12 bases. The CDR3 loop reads CASQPGPNYGYTF. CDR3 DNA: TGTGCCAGTCAGCCAGGGCCCAACTATGGCTACACCTTC.

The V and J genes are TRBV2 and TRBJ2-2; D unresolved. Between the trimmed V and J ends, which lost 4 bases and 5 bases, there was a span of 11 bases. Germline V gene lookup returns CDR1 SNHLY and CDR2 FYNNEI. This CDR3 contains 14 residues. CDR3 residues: CASSGIVVTGELFF. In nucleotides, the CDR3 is TGTGCCAGCAGTGGAATCGTAGTGACCGGGGAGCTGTTTTTT.

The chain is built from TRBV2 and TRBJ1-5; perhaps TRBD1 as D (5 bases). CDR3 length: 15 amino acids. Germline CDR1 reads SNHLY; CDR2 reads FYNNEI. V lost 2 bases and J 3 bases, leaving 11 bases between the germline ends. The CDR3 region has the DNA TGTGCCAGCAGTGAATCTGGGGCTATCAATCAGCCCCAGCATTTT. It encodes CASSESGAINQPQHF. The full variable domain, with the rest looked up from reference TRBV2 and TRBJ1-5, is EPEVTQTPSHQVTQMGQEVILRCVPISNHLYFYWYRQILGQKVEFLVSFYNNEISEKSEIFDDQFSVERPDGSNFTLKIRSTKLEDSAMYFCASSESGAINQPQHFGDGTRLSIL.

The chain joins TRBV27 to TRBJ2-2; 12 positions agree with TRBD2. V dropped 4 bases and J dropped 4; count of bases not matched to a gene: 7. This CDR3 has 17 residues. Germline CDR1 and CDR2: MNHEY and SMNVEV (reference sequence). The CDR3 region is CASSSRLAGAFTGELFF. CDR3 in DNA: TGTGCCAGCAGTTCTCGACTAGCGGGGGCCTTCACCGGGGAGCTGTTTTTT.

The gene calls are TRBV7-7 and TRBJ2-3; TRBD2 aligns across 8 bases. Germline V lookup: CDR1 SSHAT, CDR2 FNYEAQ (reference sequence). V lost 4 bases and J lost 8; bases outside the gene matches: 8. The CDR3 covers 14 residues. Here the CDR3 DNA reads TGTGCCAGCAGCTATAGCGGGGTTGAGGGTACGCAGTATTTT. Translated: CASSYSGVEGTQYF.

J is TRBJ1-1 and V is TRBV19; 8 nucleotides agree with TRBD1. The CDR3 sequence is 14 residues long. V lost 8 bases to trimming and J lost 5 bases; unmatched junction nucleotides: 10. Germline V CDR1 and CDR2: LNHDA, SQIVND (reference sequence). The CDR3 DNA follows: TGTGCCAGTTCCCTTACAGGGGGAAAAACTGAAGCTTTCTTT. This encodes CASSLTGGKTEAFF.

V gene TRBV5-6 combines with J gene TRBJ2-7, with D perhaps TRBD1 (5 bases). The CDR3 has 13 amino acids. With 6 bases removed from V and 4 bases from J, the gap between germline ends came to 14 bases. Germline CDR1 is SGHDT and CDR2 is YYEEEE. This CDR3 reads CASTMRQKYEQYF. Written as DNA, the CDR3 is TGTGCCAGCACAATGAGACAGAAATACGAGCAGTACTTC.

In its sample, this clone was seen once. This CDR3 is CASSSRGRGANTEAFF. DNA for the CDR3: TGTGCCAGCAGTTCGAGGGGCAGGGGGGCAAACACTGAAGCTTTCTTT. The genes are TRBV6-6 and TRBJ1-1; 7 bases line up with TRBD1. The CDR3 loop spans 16 amino acids. The V gene end was trimmed by 4 bases and the J gene end by 2 bases; junction bases not matched to a gene: 10. Looked up from germline, CDR1 is MNHNY and CDR2 is SVGAGI (reference sequence).

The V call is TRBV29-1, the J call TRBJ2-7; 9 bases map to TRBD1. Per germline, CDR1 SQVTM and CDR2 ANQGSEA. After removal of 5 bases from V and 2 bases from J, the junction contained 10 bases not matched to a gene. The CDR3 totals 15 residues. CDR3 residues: CSVLFGQGSTYEQYF. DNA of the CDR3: TGCAGCGTTTTATTTGGACAGGGGTCTACCTACGAGCAGTACTTC.

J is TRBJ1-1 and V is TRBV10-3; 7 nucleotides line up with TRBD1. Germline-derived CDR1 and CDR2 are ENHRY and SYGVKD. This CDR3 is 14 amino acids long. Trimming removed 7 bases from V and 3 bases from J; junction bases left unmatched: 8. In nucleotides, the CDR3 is TGTGCCATCATGACACAGGGGCGGGACACTGAAGCTTTCTTT. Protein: CAIMTQGRDTEAFF.

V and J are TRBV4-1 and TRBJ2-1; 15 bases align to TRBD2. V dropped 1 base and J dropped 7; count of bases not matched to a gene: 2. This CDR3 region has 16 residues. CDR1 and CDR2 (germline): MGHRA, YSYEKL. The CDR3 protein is CASSQAGTSGGNEQFF. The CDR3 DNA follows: TGCGCCAGCAGCCAAGCCGGGACTAGCGGGGGGAATGAGCAGTTCTTC.

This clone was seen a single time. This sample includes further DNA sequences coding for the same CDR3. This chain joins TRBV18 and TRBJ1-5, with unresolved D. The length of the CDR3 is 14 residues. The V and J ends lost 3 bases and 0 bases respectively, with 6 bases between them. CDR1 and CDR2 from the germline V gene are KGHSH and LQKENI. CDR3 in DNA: TGTGCCAGCTCACCGCAGTCTAGCAATCAGCCCCAGCATTTT. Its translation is CASSPQSSNQPQHF.

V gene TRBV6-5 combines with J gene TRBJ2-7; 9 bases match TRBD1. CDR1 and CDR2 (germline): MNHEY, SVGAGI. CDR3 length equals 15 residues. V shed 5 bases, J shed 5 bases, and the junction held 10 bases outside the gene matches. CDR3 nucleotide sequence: TGTGCCAGCAGTAAGAAACAGGGGGCAGTCCACGAGCAGTACTTC. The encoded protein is CASSKKQGAVHEQYF.

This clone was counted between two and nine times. The CDR3 here is CASSQEGSSGGMNTGELFF. The DNA for the CDR3 is TGTGCCAGCAGCCAAGAGGGAAGTAGCGGGGGGATGAACACCGGGGAGCTGTTTTTT. This chain joins TRBV4-2 and TRBJ2-2, with 10 positions matching TRBD2. V shed 0 bases, J shed 1 base, and the junction held 8 bases outside the gene matches. This CDR3 has 19 amino acids. Germline V CDR1 and CDR2: LGHNA, YNFKEQ.